One sample yielded the 21 T cell receptor beta chains listed below, sequenced in a study of OX40 agonist ivuxolimab in advanced cancers. Sequencing used immunoSEQ multiplex PCR; TCRdb keeps in-frame clones, though not all of them. Of 25,000 to 35,000 clones in the sample, about 83% were seen once. The source was CD4+ or CD8+ T cells sorted from blood, collected in a trial of the OX40 agonist ivuxolimab. The source is an adult with an advanced solid tumor such as melanoma, head and neck, liver or kidney cancer.

This chain links TRBV19 with TRBJ2-7; D could derive from TRBD1 or TRBD2 (6 bases each). Germline V lookup: CDR1 LNHDA, CDR2 SQIVND (reference sequence). Between the trimmed V and J ends, which lost 7 bases and 6 bases, there was a span of 19 bases. This CDR3 is 14 amino acids long. The CDR3 loop is CASKGGGGGLEQYF. As DNA, the CDR3 is TGTGCCAGTAAGGGGGGAGGTGGGGGCCTCGAGCAGTACTTC.

The genes are TRBV27 and TRBJ2-6, with no clear D. The CDR3 extends over 15 amino acids. With 0 bases removed from V and 0 bases from J, the gap between germline ends came to 3 bases. Germline lookup yields CDR1 MNHEY and CDR2 SMNVEV (reference sequence). DNA of the CDR3: TGTGCCAGCAGTTTATCCATCTCTGGGGCCAACGTCCTGACTTTC. This gives the protein CASSLSISGANVLTF. Filled out from reference TRBV27 and TRBJ2-6, the complete variable domain reads EAQVTQNPRYLITVTGKKLTVTCSQNMNHEYMSWYRQDPGLGLRQIYYSMNVEVTDKGDVPEGYKVSRKEKRNFPLILESPSPNQTSLYFCASSLSISGANVLTFGAGSRLTVL.

The gene calls are TRBV11-1 and TRBJ2-7, with unresolved D. The germline V gene encodes CDR1 SGHAT and CDR2 FQDESV (reference sequence). V was clipped by 2 bases and J by 2 bases, with 10 bases between them. CDR3 size: 14 residues. CDR3 region: CASSLNAGPYEQYF. CDR3 in DNA: TGTGCCAGCAGCTTAAACGCCGGACCCTACGAGCAGTACTTC.

The chain has TRBV29-1 and TRBJ2-2, with D unclear. Germline V gene lookup returns CDR1 SQVTM and CDR2 ANQGSEA. V was shortened by 5 bases and J by 4 bases, with 8 bases between the two germline ends. This CDR3 contains 12 residues. The CDR3 sequence: CSVTDGTGELFF. The DNA for the CDR3 is TGCAGCGTTACCGACGGCACCGGGGAGCTGTTTTTT.

The V call is TRBV7-9, the J call TRBJ2-1; TRBD1 matches at 7 bases. The CDR3 consists of 14 residues. V was clipped by 5 bases and J by 6 bases; unmatched bases: 7. Looked up from germline, CDR1 is SEHNR and CDR2 is FQNEAQ (reference sequence). The CDR3 loop is CASSTPGGRNEQFF. The DNA of the CDR3 is TGTGCCAGCAGCACCCCAGGGGGTCGCAATGAGCAGTTCTTC.

The V and J genes are TRBV20-1 and TRBJ1-1; D call uncertain. This CDR3 comprises 10 residues. The V gene's germline CDR1 is DFQATT and CDR2 SNEGSKA (reference sequence). V was cut by 6 bases and J by 6 bases, with 8 bases left in between. This CDR3 is CSAYIPEAFF. As DNA, the CDR3 is TGCAGTGCCTACATTCCTGAAGCTTTCTTT.

In this sample, this clone turned up once. This chain links TRBV5-6 with TRBJ2-2; no reliable D call. Germline CDR1 SGHDT, CDR2 YYEEEE. V was clipped by 6 bases and J by 5 bases, with 11 bases between them. The CDR3 is 13 residues long. The CDR3 reads CASNPVRTGELFF. The DNA for the CDR3 is TGTGCCAGCAACCCTGTGCGGACCGGGGAGCTGTTTTTT.

The J gene is TRBJ2-7, the V gene TRBV9, with D possibly matching TRBD2 (6 bases). CDR3 length: 14 amino acids. Germline values: CDR1 SGDLS, CDR2 YYNGEE. The V end was cut by 0 bases, the J end by 2 bases, with 9 bases between. The CDR3 DNA reads as TGTGCCAGCAGCGTAGAAGGAGGGGCCTACGAGCAGTACTTC. It yields the protein CASSVEGGAYEQYF. Drawing the rest from reference TRBV9 and TRBJ2-7, the complete variable domain is DSGVTQTPKHLITATGQRVTLRCSPRSGDLSVYWYQQSLDQGLQFLIQYYNGEERAKGNILERFSAQQFPDLHSELNLSSLELGDSALYFCASSVEGGAYEQYFGPGTRLTVT.

The chain employs TRBV6-4 and TRBJ2-1; TRBD2 matches at 8 bases. This CDR3 has 14 residues. CDR1 is MRHNA and CDR2 is SNTAGT in the germline V gene. Trimming took 5 bases from V and 7 from J; bases not matched to a gene: 7. The CDR3 sequence: CASSISSGSNEQFF. CDR3 coding DNA: TGTGCCAGCAGTATCTCCAGCGGGAGTAATGAGCAGTTCTTC.

This clone was seen a few times. The CDR3 bases are TGTGCCAGCAGCCCCGGGACTAGCGTTCACGAGCAGTACTTC. This sequence encodes CASSPGTSVHEQYF. The chain couples TRBV14 to TRBJ2-7, with 10 bases aligning to TRBD2. The CDR3 consists of 14 residues. V was clipped by 4 bases and J by 5 bases; unmatched bases: 5. CDR1 SGHDN and CDR2 FVKESK come from the germline V gene.

The count of this clone is one. The rearrangement links TRBV5-6 to TRBJ1-3, with 8 bases lining up with TRBD1. Germline CDR1 is SGHDT and CDR2 is YYEEEE. J lost 6 bases, V lost 2 bases, and 13 bases had no gene match. This CDR3 has 17 residues. The CDR3 region is CASSLLTGVFLENTIYF. CDR3 coding DNA: TGTGCCAGCAGCTTATTGACAGGGGTGTTTCTCGAAAACACCATATATTTT.

The V and J genes are TRBV11-2 and TRBJ1-2, with 8 bases matching TRBD1. Germline values: CDR1 SGHAT, CDR2 FQNNGV. The CDR3 consists of 14 residues. V lost 3 bases to trimming and J lost 5 bases; unmatched junction nucleotides: 5. CDR3 nucleotides: TGTGCCAGCAGCTTTAGGACAGGGAATTATGGCTACACCTTC. Its protein is CASSFRTGNYGYTF.

The gene calls are TRBV28 and TRBJ2-3, with D unclear. The CDR3 length is 16 residues. Germline lookup yields CDR1 MDHEN and CDR2 SYDVKM. V shed 10 bases and J shed 4 bases, with 24 bases lying between them. In nucleotides, the CDR3 is TGTGCCACCGCACCTGGGATGGCACCTGGGGCAGATACGCAGTATTTT. Its translation: CATAPGMAPGADTQYF.

This clone has a handful of counts. The V and J genes are TRBV19 and TRBJ1-1; no reliable D call. This CDR3 contains 11 residues. Germline loops: CDR1 LNHDA, CDR2 SQIVND (reference sequence). The V gene lost 6 bases and the J gene lost 8 bases, with 10 bases spanning the gap. CDR3 in DNA: TGTGCCAGTAGCACACGATTCGAAGCTTTCTTT. Translation gives CASSTRFEAFF.

Points on this clone: At one end, the junction sequence differs from germline, possibly due to a read error. J is TRBJ2-7 and V is TRBV28; D is ambiguous. The CDR3 totals 12 residues. Germline V gene data show CDR1 as MDHEN and CDR2 as SYDVKM. The CDR3 spells CASSLSSYEQNF. The CDR3 nucleotides are TGTGCCAGCAGTTTAAGTTCCTACGAGCAGAACTTC.

The chain has TRBV11-3 and TRBJ1-2; D unresolved. Germline V lookup: CDR1 SGHNT, CDR2 YENEEA. The CDR3 sequence is 14 residues long. Trimming left V 1 base short and J 0 bases short, with 6 bases between. Here the CDR3 reads CASSLGDANYGYTF. For the CDR3, the DNA is TGTGCCAGCAGCTTAGGGGATGCTAACTATGGCTACACCTTC.

The chain carries TRBV7-2 and TRBJ2-5, with 11 bases aligning to TRBD2. Germline trimming cut 5 bases from V and 5 bases from J; bases unmatched to any gene: 13. The CDR3 extends over 17 amino acids. CDR1 SGHTA and CDR2 FQGNSA come from the germline V gene. The CDR3 loop reads CASSPPPRLAGWETQYF. CDR3 coding DNA: TGTGCCAGCAGCCCTCCACCTCGACTAGCGGGATGGGAGACCCAGTACTTC.

J is TRBJ2-7 and V is TRBV2; 8 bases line up with TRBD1. Trimming took 4 bases from V and 4 from J; bases not matched to a gene: 6. CDR3 length equals 14 residues. The germline V gene encodes CDR1 SNHLY and CDR2 FYNNEI. Here the CDR3 reads CASSGTGRGYEQYF. In DNA, the CDR3 is TGTGCCAGCAGTGGGACAGGGCGGGGATACGAGCAGTACTTC.

The J gene is TRBJ1-2, the V gene TRBV27; D unresolved. Trimming took 8 bases from V and 7 from J, leaving 11 bases between them. The CDR3 extends over 11 amino acids. Germline CDR1 MNHEY, CDR2 SMNVEV (reference sequence). CDR3 protein: CASGRYSGYTF. The CDR3 DNA reads as TGTGCCAGCGGACGGTATTCTGGCTACACCTTC.

The chain employs TRBV9 and TRBJ1-4, with unresolved D. The ends were cut back, 0 bases at V and 0 bases at J, with 6 bases in the middle. The CDR3 totals 15 residues. Germline values: CDR1 SGDLS, CDR2 YYNGEE. CDR3 DNA: TGTGCCAGCAGCGTAGGACTCACAACTAATGAAAAACTGTTTTTT. This codes for CASSVGLTTNEKLFF.

The V call is TRBV13, the J call TRBJ2-4; 7 nucleotides agree with TRBD2. Germline values: CDR1 PRHDT, CDR2 FYEKMQ (reference sequence). After removal of 6 bases from V and 5 bases from J, the junction contained 10 bases not matched to a gene. The CDR3 contains 15 residues. The CDR3 reads CASSPLGGGENIQYF. CDR3 nucleotide sequence: TGTGCCAGCAGTCCCCTGGGGGGGGGTGAAAACATTCAGTACTTC.